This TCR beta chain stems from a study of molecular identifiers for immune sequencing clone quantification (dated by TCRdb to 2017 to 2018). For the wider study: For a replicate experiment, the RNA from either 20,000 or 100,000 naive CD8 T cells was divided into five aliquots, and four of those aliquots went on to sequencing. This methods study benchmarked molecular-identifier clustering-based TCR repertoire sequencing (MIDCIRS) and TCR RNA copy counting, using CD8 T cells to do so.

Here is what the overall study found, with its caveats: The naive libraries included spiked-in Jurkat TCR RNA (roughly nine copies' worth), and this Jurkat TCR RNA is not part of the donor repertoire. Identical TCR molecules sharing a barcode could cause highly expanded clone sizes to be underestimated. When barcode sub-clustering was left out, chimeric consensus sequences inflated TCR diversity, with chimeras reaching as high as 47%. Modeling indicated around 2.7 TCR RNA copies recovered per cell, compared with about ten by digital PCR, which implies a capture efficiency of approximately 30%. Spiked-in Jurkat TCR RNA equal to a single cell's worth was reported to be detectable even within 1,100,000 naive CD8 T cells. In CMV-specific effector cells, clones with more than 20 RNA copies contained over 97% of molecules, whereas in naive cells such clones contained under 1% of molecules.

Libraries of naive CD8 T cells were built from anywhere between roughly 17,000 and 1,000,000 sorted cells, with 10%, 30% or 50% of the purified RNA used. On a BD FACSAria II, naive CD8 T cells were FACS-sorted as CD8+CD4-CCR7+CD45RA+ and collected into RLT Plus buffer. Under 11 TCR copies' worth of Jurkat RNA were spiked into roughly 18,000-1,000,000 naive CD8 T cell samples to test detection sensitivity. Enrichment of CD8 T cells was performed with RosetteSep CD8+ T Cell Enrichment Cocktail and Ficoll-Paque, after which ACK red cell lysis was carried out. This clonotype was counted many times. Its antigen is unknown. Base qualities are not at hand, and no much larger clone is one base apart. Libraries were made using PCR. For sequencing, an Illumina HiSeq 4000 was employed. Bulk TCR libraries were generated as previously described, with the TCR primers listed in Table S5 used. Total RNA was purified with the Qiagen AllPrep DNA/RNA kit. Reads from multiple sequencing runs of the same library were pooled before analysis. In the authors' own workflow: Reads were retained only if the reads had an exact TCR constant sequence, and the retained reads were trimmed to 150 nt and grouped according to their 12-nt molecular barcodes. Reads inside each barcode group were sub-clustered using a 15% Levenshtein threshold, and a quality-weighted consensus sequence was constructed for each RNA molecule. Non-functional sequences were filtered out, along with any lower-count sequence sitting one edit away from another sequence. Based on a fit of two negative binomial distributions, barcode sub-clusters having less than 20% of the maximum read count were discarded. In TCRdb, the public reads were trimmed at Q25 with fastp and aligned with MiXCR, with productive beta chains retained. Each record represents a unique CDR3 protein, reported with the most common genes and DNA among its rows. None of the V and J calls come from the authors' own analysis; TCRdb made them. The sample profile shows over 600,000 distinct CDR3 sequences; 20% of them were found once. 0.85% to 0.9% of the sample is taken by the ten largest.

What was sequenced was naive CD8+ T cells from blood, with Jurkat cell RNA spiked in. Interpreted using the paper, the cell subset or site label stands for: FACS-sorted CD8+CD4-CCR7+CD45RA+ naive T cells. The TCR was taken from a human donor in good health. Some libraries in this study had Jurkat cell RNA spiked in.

The nucleotide sequence is TGTGCCAGCAGCCCCGGGGGCCTAGCTGGAGATACGCAGTATTTT. This encodes CASSPGGLAGDTQYF. The V and J genes are TRBV5-6 and TRBJ2-3; the D element might be TRBD1 or TRBD2, as each aligns at 6 bases. CDR3 length: 15 amino acids, cysteine to phenylalanine. Just the 45-base CDR3 DNA is kept, in frame starting at base 1. Between the V and J ends, shortened by 4 bases and 5 bases respectively, the junction contains 17 bases. The germline V gene specifies SGHDT as CDR1 and YYEEEE as CDR2.